This T cell receptor beta chain was sequenced in a study of vaccination and CD4 T cells after COVID-19 (dated 2022 in TCRdb). For context, the study as a whole: The convalescent cohort comprised six males and four females, including two Hispanic individuals, seven Caucasians, two Asians and one multiracial person. In roughly nine COVID-19 convalescent patients and several infection-naive healthy vaccine recipients, the spike-specific CD4+ TCR repertoire before mRNA vaccination was compared with the repertoire after mRNA vaccination. Overlapping spike peptide pools from SARS-CoV-2 and from the common cold coronaviruses HCoV-NL63, HCoV-OC43 and HCoV-229E were used as culture stimuli. Post-COVID blood samples from convalescent patients were collected a median of 101 days after diagnosis, with a range of 35 to 161 days. Each participant got two doses of either the Pfizer-BioNTech BNT162b2 vaccine (n=8) or the Moderna mRNA-1273 vaccine (n=2). In control cultures, a CEFX viral epitope pool was used as positive control, an HIV-1 Nef peptide pool was used as negative control, or no peptide was added. Post-vaccine blood samples were taken a median of roughly 75 days after the second vaccine dose, with a range of roughly 13 to 250 days.

The library was obtained by PCR. DNA from cultured CD4+ T cells underwent TCR sequencing with the Oncomine TCR Beta short-read assay at the Johns Hopkins FTIC core. The QIAamp micro DNA kit was used to extract genomic DNA from the cultured CD4+ T cells. Oncomine TCR Beta libraries from cultured CD4+ T cells were pooled using unique dual indexes and sequenced on an Illumina iSeq 100. Regarding the original processing steps: Non-productive sequences were removed, and CDR3s that did not start with C, did not end with F or W, or were shorter than 7 amino acids were discarded. The MANAFEST web application identified antigen-specific clonotypes by comparing peptide-stimulated wells against reference wells and other culture wells. To be called positive, a clone needed an FDR below 0.05, an odds ratio above 5, and a productive frequency above 0.1% in at least two of three replicate wells. A clonotype counted as cross-reactive if it showed significant expansion both in the SARS-CoV-2 spike wells and in at least one common cold coronavirus spike condition. Using R version 3.6.1, CDR3 homology was evaluated through Levenshtein distances (stringdist) along with unrooted phylogenetic trees (ape). The raw public reads went through TCRdb reprocessing: fastp at Q25, MiXCR clone calling, in-frame beta chains kept. Identical CDR3 proteins give one entry, which carries the most common genes and DNA. TCRdb, not the original authors, processed these V and J calls. The sample yields around 16,000 distinct CDR3 sequences; around 40% were counted once. The ten largest clones take up roughly 20% of the sample.

The sample holds a few counts of this clonotype. This clone's antigen is unknown. No per-base quality is available; no much larger clone lies one base away. Taken from the germline V gene (reference sequence), the CDR1 and CDR2 loops are LNHDA and SQIVND. CDR3 length: 14 amino acids, cysteine to phenylalanine. This entry keeps only the CDR3 DNA: 42 bases, framed from base 1. V has 5 bases trimmed and J has 8 bases trimmed; junction bases matching no gene number 7. The sample's treatment or condition label, in plain terms: roughly 11-day PBMC culture with coronavirus spike peptide pools or control peptides (ViraFEST assay). The study used the ViraFEST assay, which expanded antigen-specific T cells with peptide pools and then identified expanded clonotypes by TCR sequencing. Negative nucleocapsid antibody tests taken both before and after vaccination confirmed that the healthy vaccine recipients had no prior SARS-CoV-2 infection. PBMCs were cultured at roughly 1.8 million per well in IMDM supplemented with roughly 5% human AB serum and about 10 IU/ml IL-2, with about 10 ug/ml peptide pools added. On days 3 and 7, half of the culture medium was replaced with fresh IL-2-containing medium. After 10 days of culture, CD4+ T cells were isolated by negative selection with the EasySep CD4+ T cell isolation kit. Ficoll-Paque Plus gradient centrifugation was used to isolate PBMCs from whole blood, and the isolated PBMCs were then either used fresh or cryopreserved at -140C. In general, triplicate wells were set up for every culture condition.

The research as a whole found: In convalescent patients, a median about 86% of post-vaccine SARS-CoV-2-reactive clones were detected only after vaccination, suggesting vaccine-specific priming. The study included relatively few convalescent patients and did not analyze early timepoints after natural infection. Of the vaccine-specific clones in convalescent patients, 304 of 307, or nearly all, reacted only to SARS-CoV-2 spike and did not cross-react with common cold coronaviruses. The median count of SARS-CoV-2-reactive clonotypes went up from 20 to 25 after infection to about 40 after vaccination, although the change was not significant.

This specimen was CD4+ T cells from blood, cultured in vitro, taken before SARS-CoV-2 vaccination. This clonotype was obtained from a human donor who received a COVID-19 vaccine. The chain is made from TRBV19 and TRBJ2-1; a stretch of 9 junction bases matches TRBD2. The sequence in DNA is TGTGCCAGTAGTCCTAGCGGGGAGAGGGATGAGCAGTTCTTC. This codes for CASSPSGERDEQFF.